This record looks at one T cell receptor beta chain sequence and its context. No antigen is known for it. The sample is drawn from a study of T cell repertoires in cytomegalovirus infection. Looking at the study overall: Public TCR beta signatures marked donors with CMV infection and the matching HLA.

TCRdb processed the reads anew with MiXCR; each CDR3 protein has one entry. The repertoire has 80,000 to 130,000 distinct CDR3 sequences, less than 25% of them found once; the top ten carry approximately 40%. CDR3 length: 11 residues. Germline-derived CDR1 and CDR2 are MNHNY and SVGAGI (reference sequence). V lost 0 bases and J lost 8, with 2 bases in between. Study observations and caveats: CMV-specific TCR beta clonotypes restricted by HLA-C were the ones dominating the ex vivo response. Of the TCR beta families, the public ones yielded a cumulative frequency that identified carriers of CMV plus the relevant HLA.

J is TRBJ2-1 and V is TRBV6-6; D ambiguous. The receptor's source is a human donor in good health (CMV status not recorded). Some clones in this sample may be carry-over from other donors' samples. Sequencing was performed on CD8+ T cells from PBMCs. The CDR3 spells CASSYSDEQFF. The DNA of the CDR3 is TGTGCCAGCAGTTACTCGGATGAGCAGTTCTTC.